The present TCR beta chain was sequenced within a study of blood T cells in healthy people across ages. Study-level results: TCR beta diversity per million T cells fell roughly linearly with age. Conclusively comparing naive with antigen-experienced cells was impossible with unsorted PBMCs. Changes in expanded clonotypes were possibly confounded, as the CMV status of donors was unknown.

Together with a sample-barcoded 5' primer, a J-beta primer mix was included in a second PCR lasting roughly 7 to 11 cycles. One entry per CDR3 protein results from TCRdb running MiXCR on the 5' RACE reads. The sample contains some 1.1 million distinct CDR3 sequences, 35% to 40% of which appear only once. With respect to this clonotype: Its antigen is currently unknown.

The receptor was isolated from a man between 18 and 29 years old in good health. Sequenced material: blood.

The CDR3 bases are TGCGCCAGTAGTACCGGGACAGGGATATTCTATGGCTACACCTTC. Translation: CASSTGTGIFYGYTF. The V and J genes are TRBV5-1 and TRBJ1-2, with 9 bases fitting TRBD1. The CDR3 covers 15 residues. V was clipped by 8 bases and J by 4 bases; unmatched bases: 12. Germline loops: CDR1 SGHRS, CDR2 YFSETQ.